This T cell receptor beta chain stems from a study of T cells in Graves' hyperthyroidism and ophthalmopathy. The germline V gene has CDR1 MNHNS and CDR2 SASEGT. Trimming took off 8 bases at V and 5 bases at J, with 12 bases between the two ends. CDR3 size: 12 residues. This clonotype was counted at least ten times. Its antigen is as yet unknown. Amplified regions were TCR beta CDR3 sequences from RNA transcripts. The study used the HTBI primer set for a first-round RT-PCR of the TCR CDR3. TCRdb reprocessed the multiplex PCR reads with MiXCR, giving one entry per CDR3 protein. In the table there are about 290,000 distinct CDR3 sequences, about an eighth of which are singletons. The study's findings and limits: Blood also held most thyroid clonotypes expanded beyond 0.001. In validation, the model predicted ophthalmopathy. These predictions came a median about 6.8 months before onset.

The clonotype was recovered from a woman aged 25 to 39 with Graves' hyperthyroidism that later progressed to Graves' ophthalmopathy. The chain couples TRBV6-1 to TRBJ2-5; no clear D gene. Material: blood. The CDR3 region has the DNA TGTGCCAGCCTCGAAGGGCGGGAGACCCAGTACTTC. Translating it yields CASLEGRETQYF.